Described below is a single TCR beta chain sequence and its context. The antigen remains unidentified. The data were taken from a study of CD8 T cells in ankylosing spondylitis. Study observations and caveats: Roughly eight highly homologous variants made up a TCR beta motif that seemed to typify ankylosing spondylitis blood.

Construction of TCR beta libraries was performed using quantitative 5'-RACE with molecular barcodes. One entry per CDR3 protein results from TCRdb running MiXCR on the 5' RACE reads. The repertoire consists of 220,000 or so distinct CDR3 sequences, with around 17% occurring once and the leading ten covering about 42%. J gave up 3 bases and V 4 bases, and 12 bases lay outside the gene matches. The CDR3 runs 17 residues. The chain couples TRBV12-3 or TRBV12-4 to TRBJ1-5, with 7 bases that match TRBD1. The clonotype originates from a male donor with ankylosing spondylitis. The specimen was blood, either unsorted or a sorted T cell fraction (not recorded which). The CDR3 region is CASSSRQGGPFNQPQHF. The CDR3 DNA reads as TGTGCCAGCAGTTCCCGACAGGGAGGCCCCTTCAATCAGCCCCAGCATTTT.